This T cell receptor (beta chain) was recovered during a study of blood T cell repertoires in COVID-19. Study overall: Samples representing acute and convalescent COVID-19 were sourced from the United States, Italy and Spain. T cells, B-cell-depleted T cells, or PBMCs supplied cDNA or gDNA.

The CDR3 loop spans 15 amino acids. With 2 bases removed from V and 10 bases from J, the gap between germline ends came to 17 bases. The germline gives CDR1 SNHLY, CDR2 FYNNEI. Original methodology: From reference gene primer amplification, estimates of nucleated cell counts were derived. Using immunoSEQ multiplex PCR, the repertoire was profiled, and TCRdb retains in-frame clones only, with some absent. V, J and clone size reflect that table, while D and trimming were determined from the DNA. The data contain 90,000 to 120,000 clones, roughly 85% of them singletons. This clone was picked up a small number of times.

The source of this sequence is a human donor in a cohort sampled during active COVID-19. The sample comprised peripheral blood. V is TRBV2 and J is TRBJ1-4, with D possibly TRBD1 on 6 matching bases. CDR3 sequence (DNA): TGTGCCAGCAGTGAACAAACAGGGACGAGTGGAAAACTGTTTTTT. It is translated as CASSEQTGTSGKLFF.